The 29 T cell receptor beta chains given below trace back to one sample, sequenced in a study of blood T cells in healthy people across ages. A second PCR of 7 to 11 cycles used a sample-barcoded 5' primer and a J-beta primer mix. TCRdb analysed the 5' RACE reads with MiXCR anew, one entry per CDR3 protein. The sample has over 950,000 distinct CDR3 sequences; just over 50% are singletons. Sequencing was performed on blood. The receptors come from a woman between 55 and 75 years old in good health.

The gene calls are TRBV12-3 or TRBV12-4 and TRBJ2-7, with a weak D call TRBD2 (5 bases). V was clipped by 5 bases and J by 2 bases, with 13 bases between them. The CDR3 is made up of 14 amino acids. In nucleotides, the CDR3 is TGTGCCAGCAGTCCTAGCCTTTGCACCTACGAGCAGTACTTC. Translating it yields CASSPSLCTYEQYF.

V and J are TRBV10-3 and TRBJ1-2; possible D gene TRBD1, 5 bases. The germline V gene has CDR1 ENHRY and CDR2 SYGVKD. V was trimmed by 4 bases and J by 4 bases, leaving 10 bases between them. This CDR3 spans 13 amino acids. CDR3 in amino acids: CAISGQRIYGYTF. CDR3 bases: TGTGCCATCAGTGGACAGCGGATCTATGGCTACACCTTC.

This clonotype was counted a few times. The chain is built from TRBV7-9 and TRBJ2-5; 7 bases line up with TRBD2. Germline trimming cut 4 bases from V and 7 bases from J; bases unmatched to any gene: 12. There are 15 residues in the CDR3. Germline assignment: CDR1 SEHNR and CDR2 FQNEAQ (reference sequence). CDR3 sequence: CASSSTTYSSGTQYF. The CDR3 bases are TGTGCCAGCAGCTCCACTACCTACTCTAGCGGGACCCAGTACTTC.

This clonotype was observed at least ten times. V gene TRBV20-1 combines with J gene TRBJ2-7, with TRBD2 matching 7 bases. V shed 1 base, J shed 4 bases, and the junction held 10 bases outside the gene matches. This CDR3 is built from 15 residues. CDR1 is DFQATT and CDR2 is SNEGSKA in the germline V gene (reference sequence). CDR3 DNA: TGCAGTGCTAGAGCCCACGGGGGGATTTGGTACGAGCAGTACTTC. This codes for CSARAHGGIWYEQYF.

The V call is TRBV29-1, the J call TRBJ2-3; 8 bases agree with TRBD2. CDR3 size: 12 residues. V dropped 6 bases and J dropped 3; count of bases not matched to a gene: 2. Germline V lookup: CDR1 SQVTM, CDR2 ANQGSEA. The CDR3 region has the DNA TGCAGCGTGTTAGCGGGAACAGATACGCAGTATTTT. This gives the protein CSVLAGTDTQYF.

With regard to this clonotype: One junction end does not reproduce the germline sequence, and a read error may be involved. The chain joins TRBV14 to TRBJ2-7; 10 positions match TRBD2. This CDR3 has 15 residues. CDR1 and CDR2 from the germline V gene are SGHDN and FVKESK. The CDR3 loop is CAGSPWTSGPNEQYF. The DNA for the CDR3 is TGTGCCGGCAGTCCTTGGACTAGCGGCCCGAACGAGCAGTACTTC.

This rearrangement joins TRBV28 to TRBJ2-5; 7 nucleotides align to TRBD2. With 3 bases clipped from V and 11 bases from J, the junction kept 12 bases outside the gene matches. Germline-derived CDR1 and CDR2 are MDHEN and SYDVKM. The CDR3 spans 14 residues. The CDR3 reads CASSFPGTSGEQYF. The CDR3 coding sequence is TGTGCCAGCAGTTTCCCCGGGACCAGCGGGGAGCAGTACTTC.

The chain recombines TRBV28 with TRBJ2-1; tentatively, D is TRBD2 (5 bases). The closer fit of TRBJ2-7 to the DNA end suggests the J call may be wrong. Germline V gives CDR1 MDHEN, CDR2 SYDVKM. The CDR3 loop spans 15 amino acids. CDR3 protein: CASSVLTTPYNEQYF. The CDR3 region has the DNA TGTGCCAGCAGCGTCCTGACTACTCCCTACAATGAGCAGTACTTC.

The rearrangement links TRBV2 to TRBJ2-7; 10 bases are shared with TRBD1. The germline V gene has CDR1 SNHLY and CDR2 FYNNEI. Germline trimming cut 0 bases from V and 3 bases from J; bases unmatched to any gene: 11. This CDR3 is built from 18 residues. CDR3: CASSEALRRRTGGYEQYF. CDR3 nucleotides: TGTGCCAGCAGTGAAGCGCTTCGACGGAGGACAGGGGGCTACGAGCAGTACTTC.

This clonotype has more than one count but fewer than ten. The chain carries TRBV5-1 and TRBJ1-1; D might be TRBD1 (5 bases). The CDR3 has 16 amino acids. The germline V gene has CDR1 SGHRS and CDR2 YFSETQ. Deletions cut 0 bases from V and 1 base from J, with 13 bases between. The CDR3 loop is CASSLVQGRANTEAFF. In DNA, the CDR3 is TGCGCCAGCAGCTTGGTCCAGGGCAGGGCGAACACTGAAGCTTTCTTT.

The V call is TRBV9, the J call TRBJ2-6; TRBD1 or TRBD2 may be the D gene (5 bases each). The germline gives CDR1 SGDLS, CDR2 YYNGEE. CDR3 length: 12 residues. With 6 bases removed from V and 7 bases from J, the gap between germline ends came to 8 bases. CDR3 protein: CASTGDANVLTF. The CDR3 coding sequence is TGTGCCAGCACCGGGGACGCCAACGTCCTGACTTTC.

The sample holds one count of this clonotype. The junction differs from germline at one of its ends, possibly a read error. The chain combines TRBV5-5 with TRBJ1-2, with a tentative D call TRBD1 (5 bases). The V gene's germline CDR1 is SGHKS and CDR2 YYEKEE (reference sequence). This CDR3 has 14 residues. The chain's CDR3 is CATSLAGRNYGYTF. The CDR3 DNA follows: TGTGCCACCAGCTTGGCGGGACGTAACTATGGCTACACCTTC.

The chain links TRBV16 to TRBJ1-2; no clear D gene. Germline CDR1 and CDR2: KGHSY and FQNENV. V gave up 3 bases and J gave up 2 bases, with 13 bases separating them. The CDR3 length is 15 residues. In DNA form, the CDR3 reads TGTGCCAGCAGCCAGGAGGTCGCCCTCAACTATGGCTACACCTTC. As protein: CASSQEVALNYGYTF.

The V call is TRBV20-1, the J call TRBJ2-6; 10 nucleotides match TRBD1. The CDR3 spans 19 residues. CDR1 is DFQATT, CDR2 SNEGSKA, per germline (reference sequence). V gave up 0 bases and J gave up 3 bases; unmatched junction bases: 11. CDR3 DNA sequence: TGCAGTGCTAGAGACAGACAGGGGGCGACATTCTTTGGGGCCAACGTCCTGACTTTC. Translated, it gives CSARDRQGATFFGANVLTF.

A few counts support this clonotype. This chain connects TRBV12-3 or TRBV12-4 to TRBJ2-6, with 7 positions matching TRBD2. V gave up 5 bases and J gave up 2 bases; unmatched junction bases: 3. The CDR3 sequence is 15 residues long. CDR3 loop: CASSPGRAGANVLTF. CDR3 sequence (DNA): TGTGCCAGCAGTCCGGGGAGGGCTGGGGCCAACGTCCTGACTTTC.

This clonotype was detected once. V gene TRBV5-1 combines with J gene TRBJ2-5; 9 bases are shared with TRBD2. The J call may not be correct, given that the DNA end is closer to TRBJ2-7. CDR1 SGHRS and CDR2 YFSETQ come from the germline V gene. The CDR3 runs 18 residues. The CDR3 nucleotides are TGCGCCAGCAGCTTTCTTCCAGCGGGAGGTCCCGGATCCTACGAGCAGTACTTC. Its protein product is CASSFLPAGGPGSYEQYF.

The chain employs TRBV30 and TRBJ2-3; maybe TRBD1 (5 bases). Trimming shortened V by 2 bases and J by 2 bases, and 8 bases separated the two germline ends. Germline loops: CDR1 GTSNPN, CDR2 SVGIG (reference sequence). The CDR3 consists of 13 residues. For the CDR3, the DNA is TGTGCCTGGAGTTCAGGGAACACAGATACGCAGTATTTT. Translation: CAWSSGNTDTQYF.

A remark on this clonotype: A read error is possible here, since a much larger clone lies one base away. The genes are TRBV29-1 and TRBJ2-7; the match to TRBD2 covers 9 bases. The DNA matches TRBJ2-5 better at its end, which makes the J call doubtful. This CDR3 spans 14 amino acids. Germline CDR1 SQVTM, CDR2 ANQGSEA. Here the CDR3 DNA reads TGCTGCGTTGTAGCTAGCGGGATAGGAGAGACCCAGTACTTC. Its translation: CCVVASGIGETQYF.

V usage is TRBV20-1 and J usage is TRBJ2-3, with 7 bases that match TRBD1. Trimming at V came to 3 bases and at J to 4 bases, leaving 10 bases not matched to a gene. The CDR3 covers 15 residues. Germline V lookup: CDR1 DFQATT, CDR2 SNEGSKA (reference sequence). Here the CDR3 reads CSAREQGRGPDTQYF. CDR3 nucleotides: TGCAGTGCTAGGGAACAGGGGCGAGGGCCAGATACGCAGTATTTT.

The chain has TRBV15 and TRBJ2-7; TRBD2 agrees at 9 bases. Germline V lookup: CDR1 LNHNV, CDR2 YYDKDF (reference sequence). The V and J ends lost 5 bases and 4 bases, in that order; junction bases with no gene match: 9. The CDR3 is 15 residues long. The CDR3 is CATSLWREGAYEQYF. In DNA form, the CDR3 reads TGTGCCACCAGCTTGTGGCGGGAGGGCGCATACGAGCAGTACTTC.

CDR3 sequence reads: CASSFITAGSYNEQFF. Written as DNA, the CDR3 is TGTGCCAGCAGTTTTATAACAGCCGGCTCCTACAATGAGCAGTTCTTC. This chain connects TRBV12-3 or TRBV12-4 to TRBJ2-1; D call uncertain. This CDR3 comprises 16 residues. V lost 3 bases, J lost 0 bases, and 12 bases lay in between.

V gene TRBV10-1 combines with J gene TRBJ2-7; 7 bases fit TRBD2. From germline, CDR1 is WNHNN and CDR2 SYGVQD (reference sequence). This CDR3 spans 17 amino acids. The junction had 17 bases not matched to a gene; V was cut back by 2 bases and J by 7 bases. CDR3: CASSETGAGDLSNEQYF. The CDR3, as DNA: TGCGCCAGCAGTGAGACCGGGGCGGGAGATCTCTCCAATGAGCAGTACTTC.

The rearrangement links TRBV7-2 to TRBJ2-7; D is perhaps TRBD1 (5 bases). The J call may be in error: the DNA end matches TRBJ2-1 better. This CDR3 has 15 residues. The germline V gene encodes CDR1 SGHTA and CDR2 FQGNSA. The CDR3 region is CASSSKPGFLNEQFF. The CDR3 DNA is TGTGCCAGCAGCTCGAAGCCAGGGTTTTTGAATGAGCAGTTCTTC.

The chain joins TRBV4-1 to TRBJ2-5; the match to TRBD1 covers 8 bases. Per germline, CDR1 MGHRA and CDR2 YSYEKL. The CDR3 spans 14 residues. With V trimmed by 4 bases and J by 5 bases, 6 bases remained unmatched. CDR3 in DNA: TGCGCCAGCAGCCCCGGACAGGGAGCGGAGACCCAGTACTTC. It encodes CASSPGQGAETQYF.

This chain uses TRBV28 with TRBJ2-7; D uncertain. The length of the CDR3 is 13 residues. Germline CDR1 is MDHEN and CDR2 is SYDVKM. Trimming left V 2 bases short and J 4 bases short, with 9 bases between. The CDR3 nucleotides are TGTGCCAGCAGTTTACGGCCTGGGTACGAGCAGTACTTC. It codes for CASSLRPGYEQYF.

This chain connects TRBV5-1 to TRBJ2-3; 12 bases align to TRBD2. J was trimmed by 0 bases and V by 0 bases; bases with no gene match: 11. Germline-derived CDR1 and CDR2 are SGHRS and YFSETQ. The CDR3 covers 20 residues. CDR3 protein: CASSLVLTSGSRGSTDTQYF. The DNA of the CDR3 is TGCGCCAGCAGCTTGGTCCTGACTAGCGGGAGTAGGGGGAGCACAGATACGCAGTATTTT.

The chain is built from TRBV6-2 or TRBV6-3 and TRBJ2-1, with 7 nucleotides matching TRBD2. TRBJ2-7 explains the end of the DNA better; the J call may be wrong. The germline gives CDR1 MNHEY, CDR2 SVGEGT. The CDR3 contains 14 residues. CDR3 in amino acids: CASIGSGKTYEQYF. Here the CDR3 DNA reads TGTGCCAGCATCGGAAGCGGGAAGACCTACGAGCAGTACTTC.

The genes are TRBV11-2 and TRBJ2-7; no definite D call. With the DNA end fitting TRBJ2-5 better, the J assignment may be wrong. Germline loops: CDR1 SGHAT, CDR2 FQNNGV. The CDR3 has 15 amino acids. CDR3 coding DNA: TGTGCCAGCAGCTTAGGTTTTGGTCCACAAGAGACCCAGTACTTC. It is translated as CASSLGFGPQETQYF.

This clonotype has only a few counts. V and J are TRBV15 and TRBJ2-7; 8 bases match TRBD1. Germline CDR1 reads LNHNV; CDR2 reads YYDKDF (reference sequence). The CDR3 has 15 amino acids. V lost 3 bases, J lost 4 bases, and 8 bases stayed unmatched. CDR3 bases: TGTGCCACCAGCAGTCTGCGGACAGGGTTTTACGAGCAGTACTTC. Translating it yields CATSSLRTGFYEQYF.